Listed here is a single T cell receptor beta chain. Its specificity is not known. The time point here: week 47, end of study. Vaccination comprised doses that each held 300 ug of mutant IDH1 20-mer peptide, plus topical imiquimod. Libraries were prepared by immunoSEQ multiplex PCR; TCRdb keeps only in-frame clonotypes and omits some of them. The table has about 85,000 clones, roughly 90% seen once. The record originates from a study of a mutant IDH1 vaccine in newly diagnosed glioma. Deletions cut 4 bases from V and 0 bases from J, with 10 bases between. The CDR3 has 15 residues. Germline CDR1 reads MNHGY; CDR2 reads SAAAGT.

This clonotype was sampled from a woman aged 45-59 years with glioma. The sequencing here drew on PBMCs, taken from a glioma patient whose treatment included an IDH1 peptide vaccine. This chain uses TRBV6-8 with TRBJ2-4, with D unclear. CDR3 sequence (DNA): TGTGCCAGCAGTTCTGGTAACTTAGCCAAAAACATTCAGTACTTC. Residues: CASSSGNLAKNIQYF.